The T cell receptor (beta chain) described here comes from a study of blood T cell repertoires in COVID-19 (TCRdb year 2020). In terms of the full investigation: Samples covering the acute and convalescent phases of COVID-19 were provided by collaborators in the United States, Italy and Spain. The prospective study material was composed of cDNA or gDNA derived from T cells, B-cell-depleted T cells, or PBMCs. Subjects who had been exposed to COVID-19, were actively infected with it, or had recovered from it provided the deeply sampled blood TCRbeta repertoires that made up the dataset. The repertoires were made available in a free public database intended to serve as a resource for research on the immune response to SARS-CoV-2. The samples were drawn from the first 160 participants of the ongoing ImmuneRACE study and from under 1,500 subjects provided by 6 global collaborators. A de-identified subject ID, COVID-19 status, age in years and sex were almost always included in the sample metadata. Where HLA class I and class II types were available, the types were taken from metadata supplied by the sample provider, not from assay-based typing.

Here is what the overall study found, with its caveats: Clinical and demographic metadata were provided uncurated, with the amount varying by source and participant.

TCRbeta CDR3 regions were amplified from genomic DNA using the immunoSEQ Assay, a bias-controlled multiplex PCR. For the original study's pipeline: Nucleated cell counts per sample were estimated from amplification of reference gene primers within the assay. To quantify the absolute abundance of each unique TCRbeta CDR3 rearrangement, sequence reads were collapsed and filtered. For each sample, productive Simpson clonality was calculated by taking the square root of Simpson's diversity index across productive rearrangements. What TCRdb holds here is the immuneACCESS table cut down to in-frame rearrangements. Part of the clones is not present; checked against another copy, under half of the missing clones reflect an unresolved V gene, and the others are unexplained. V and J calls plus clone size are reproduced from that table; the DNA served to infer D and trimming. For this sample there are about 100,000 clones; roughly 87% appear just once. 5.5% to 8% of the sample comes from the top ten.

Collaborating institutions collected whole blood in K2EDTA tubes following their own protocols. Collaborator samples were shipped for TCRbeta analysis as frozen whole blood, isolated PBMCs, or DNA extracted from either sample type. For this clone: It has no known antigen specificity. No base-level quality is on record; no much larger clone is a single base apart.

The CDR3, from cysteine to phenylalanine, totals 14 residues. Only the CDR3 DNA is retained, 42 bases long and in frame from the first base. V is shortened by 3 bases, J by 6 bases, and the region joining them spans 14 bases. The germline V gene (reference sequence) specifies LNHNV as CDR1 and YYDKDF as CDR2. The sequence derives from a woman in her sixties or seventies with acute or convalescent COVID-19. The chain is assembled from TRBV15 and TRBJ1-1, with the D gene call left open. Sequenced sample: peripheral blood. The CDR3: CATSRASVTSEAFF. The DNA sequence is as follows: TGTGCCACCAGCAGGGCCTCCGTAACGTCTGAAGCTTTCTTT.